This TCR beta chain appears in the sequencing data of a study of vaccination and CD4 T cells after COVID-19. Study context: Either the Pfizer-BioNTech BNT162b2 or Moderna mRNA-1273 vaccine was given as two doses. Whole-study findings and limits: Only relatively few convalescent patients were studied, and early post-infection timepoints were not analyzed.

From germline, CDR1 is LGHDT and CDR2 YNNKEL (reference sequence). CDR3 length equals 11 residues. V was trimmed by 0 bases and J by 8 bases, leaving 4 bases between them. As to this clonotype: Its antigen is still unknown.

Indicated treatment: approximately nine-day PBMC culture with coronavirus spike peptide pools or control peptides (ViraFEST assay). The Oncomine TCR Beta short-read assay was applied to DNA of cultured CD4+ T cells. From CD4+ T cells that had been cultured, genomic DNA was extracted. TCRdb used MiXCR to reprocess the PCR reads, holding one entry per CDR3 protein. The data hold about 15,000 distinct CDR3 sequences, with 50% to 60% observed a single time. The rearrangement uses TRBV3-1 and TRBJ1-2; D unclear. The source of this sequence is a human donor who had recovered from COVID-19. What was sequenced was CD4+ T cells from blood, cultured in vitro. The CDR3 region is CASSQDRGYTF. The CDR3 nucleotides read TGTGCCAGCAGCCAAGATAGGGGCTACACCTTC.